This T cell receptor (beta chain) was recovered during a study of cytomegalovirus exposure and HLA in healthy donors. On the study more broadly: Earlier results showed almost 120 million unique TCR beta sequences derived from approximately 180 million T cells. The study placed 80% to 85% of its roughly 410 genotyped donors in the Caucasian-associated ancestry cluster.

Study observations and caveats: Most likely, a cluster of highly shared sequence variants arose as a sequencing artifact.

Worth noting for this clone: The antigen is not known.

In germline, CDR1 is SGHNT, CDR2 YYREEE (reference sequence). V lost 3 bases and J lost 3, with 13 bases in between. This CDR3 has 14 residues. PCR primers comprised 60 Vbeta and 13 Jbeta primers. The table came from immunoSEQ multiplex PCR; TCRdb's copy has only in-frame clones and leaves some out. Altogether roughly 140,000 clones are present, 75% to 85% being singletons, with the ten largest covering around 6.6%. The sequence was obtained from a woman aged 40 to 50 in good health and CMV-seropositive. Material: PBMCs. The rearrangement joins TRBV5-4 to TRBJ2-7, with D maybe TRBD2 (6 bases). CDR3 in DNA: TGTGCCAGCAGCTCCCGGGACTCCAACTACGAGCAGTACTTC. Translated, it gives CASSSRDSNYEQYF.